This T cell receptor (beta chain) appears in the sequencing data of a study of blood T cells in healthy people across ages. The second PCR ran roughly 7 to 12 cycles with a sample-barcoded 5' primer and J-beta primers. TCRdb re-derived calls from the 5' RACE reads in MiXCR, one entry per CDR3 protein. The sample consists of about 690,000 distinct CDR3 sequences, around 43% of them appearing once. Study results and caveats: In these data, TCR beta diversity tracked strongly with naive T cell percentage. Aged donors had fewer naive CD4+ cells and lower diversity than long-lived donors.

This CDR3 has 13 residues. Trimming cost V 8 bases and J 1 base, with 6 bases left between them. The germline CDR1 and CDR2 sequences are SGHNT and YENEEA. A note on this clonotype: Its matching antigen is unknown.

Sequencing was carried out using blood. V usage is TRBV11-3 and J usage is TRBJ1-6; D may be TRBD1 (5 bases). The TCR was taken from a man aged 80 or over in good health. CDR3 sequence (DNA): TGTGCCAGCGGACAATCCTATAATTCACCCCTCCACTTT. This encodes CASGQSYNSPLHF.